This T cell receptor beta chain originates from a study of CD8 T cells in Susac syndrome. The RNA input was roughly 0.45 to 1 ug, and it was reverse transcribed with random hexamers. TCRdb used MiXCR to reprocess the immunoSEQ multiplex PCR reads, holding one entry per CDR3 protein. In the table there are about 300,000 distinct CDR3 sequences, approximately 85% of which are singletons. Deletions cut 0 bases from V and 6 bases from J, with 11 bases between. This CDR3 region has 13 residues. In germline, CDR1 is GTSNPN, CDR2 SVGIG (reference sequence). The genes are TRBV30 and TRBJ1-1, with no clear D. The receptor was derived from a human donor with multiple sclerosis. The sample was CD8+ T cells from PBMCs. The CDR3: CAWSVGRSAEAFF. CDR3 sequence (DNA): TGTGCCTGGAGTGTAGGGAGATCAGCTGAAGCTTTCTTT.